These T cell receptor beta chains were read from a single sample in a study of early T cells in non-severe SARS-CoV-2 infection. TCRdb fed the 5' RACE reads into MiXCR, producing one record per CDR3 protein. The profile shows fewer than 65,000 distinct CDR3 sequences, 9.3% of them singletons. The sequenced material came from whole blood. All receptors derive from an adult who was a healthcare worker with PCR-confirmed SARS-CoV-2 infection or an uninfected control (not recorded which). Both conserved end residues are part of each CDR3. The order of the fields is J gene, V gene, D gene, clone size, CDR3 protein, CDR3 DNA. A D gene is named only where the DNA matches it firmly. Clone sizes are given selectively: once, few, many, or a class where the clone is expanded.

TRBJ1-1 TRBV5-1 NA few CASRQDSMNTEAFF TGCGCCAGCAGACAGGACTCAATGAACACTGAAGCTTTCTTT
TRBJ2-5 TRBV20-1 NA many CSAPGEETQYF TGCAGTGCTCCAGGGGAAGAGACCCAGTACTTC
TRBJ2-3 TRBV4-2 NA NA CASSQGIQGRTDTQYF TGTGCCAGCAGCCAGGGGATCCAGGGGCGCACAGATACGCAGTATTTT
TRBJ2-5 TRBV20-1 TRBD2 few CSALTSGETQYF TGCAGTGCTTTGACTAGCGGAGAGACCCAGTACTTC
TRBJ1-1 TRBV24-1 NA NA CATSEVFVEAFF TGTGCCACCAGTGAAGTGTTTGTTGAAGCTTTCTTT
TRBJ2-3 TRBV10-2 TRBD2 many CASSRGGLAGEDTQYF TGCGCCAGCAGCCGAGGGGGACTAGCGGGGGAAGATACGCAGTATTTT
TRBJ2-1 TRBV6-4 NA few CASSVTSRGYEQFF TGTGCCAGCAGTGTCACTTCTAGGGGCTATGAGCAGTTCTTC
TRBJ2-7 TRBV12-3/TRBV12-4 NA few CASRRDSQYEQYF TGTGCCAGCAGGCGGGACTCCCAATACGAGCAGTACTTC
TRBJ2-4 TRBV7-9 NA NA CASSSDSSAGIQYF TGTGCCAGCAGCTCCGACTCTTCAGCGGGCATTCAGTACTTC
TRBJ1-2 TRBV2 NA NA CATSIFGYTF TGTGCCACGTCAATCTTTGGCTACACCTTC
TRBJ1-5 TRBV2 NA NA CASSTDRGNQPQHF TGTGCCAGCAGTACGGACAGAGGCAATCAGCCCCAGCATTTT
TRBJ1-3 TRBV14 NA NA CASSLPKGAGNTIYF TGTGCCAGCAGCCTTCCTAAAGGGGCTGGAAACACCATATATTTT
TRBJ2-6 TRBV7-9 TRBD1 many CASSTGGLGANVLTF TGTGCCAGCAGTACAGGGGGCCTGGGGGCCAACGTCCTGACTTTC
TRBJ2-2 TRBV5-4 TRBD1 NA CASSGMGQPNTGELFF TGTGCCAGCAGCGGAATGGGACAGCCGAACACCGGGGAGCTGTTTTTT
TRBJ1-2 TRBV5-4 NA NA CASNQDNNYGYTF TGTGCCAGCAACCAAGACAATAACTATGGCTACACCTTC
TRBJ2-1 TRBV11-2 TRBD1 many CASRSPTGAINYNEQFF TGTGCCAGCAGGTCACCGACAGGGGCCATAAATTACAATGAGCAGTTCTTC
TRBJ2-2 TRBV5-1 NA few CASSLHRDTGELFF TGCGCCAGCAGCTTACACCGTGACACCGGGGAGCTGTTTTTT
TRBJ1-5 TRBV20-1 NA many CSATVGGNQPQHF TGCAGTGCCACGGTGGGGGGCAATCAGCCCCAGCATTTT
TRBJ1-2 TRBV12-5 NA many CASGWGGDPNYGYTF TGTGCTAGTGGTTGGGGAGGGGACCCCAACTATGGCTACACCTTC
TRBJ1-5 TRBV7-9 NA few CASSLESGPPQHF TGTGCCAGCAGCTTAGAATCCGGGCCGCCACAGCATTTT
TRBJ1-1 TRBV9 NA NA CASSRTSNTEAFF TGTGCCAGCAGCCGGACATCGAACACTGAAGCTTTCTTT
TRBJ1-1 TRBV5-1 NA many CASSLEGDNRAFF TGCGCCAGCAGCTTGGAGGGGGACAATCGGGCTTTCTTT
TRBJ2-3 TRBV2 NA NA CASRPVGGGQYF TGTGCCAGCAGACCCGTAGGAGGCGGGCAGTATTTT
TRBJ1-1 TRBV5-1 NA few CASSLAAGMNTEAFF TGCGCCAGCAGCTTGGCGGCGGGCATGAACACTGAAGCTTTCTTT
TRBJ2-3 TRBV29-1 NA many CSVESAGTQYF TGCAGCGTTGAAAGTGCAGGGACGCAGTATTTT
TRBJ1-1 TRBV7-2 NA NA CASSHYGRLEAFF TGTGCCAGCAGCCACTATGGACGGCTTGAAGCTTTCTTT
TRBJ2-7 TRBV18 NA once CASSPGAGDDEQYF TGTGCCAGCTCACCGGGGGCAGGAGATGACGAGCAGTACTTC
TRBJ2-3 TRBV30 NA few CAWSAINGGTQYF TGTGCCTGGAGTGCTATAAATGGGGGTACGCAGTATTTT
TRBJ2-1 TRBV5-1 TRBD2 NA CASSVTSGGPYNEQFF TGCGCCAGCAGCGTGACTAGCGGGGGGCCTTACAATGAGCAGTTCTTC
TRBJ1-5 TRBV12-3/TRBV12-4 NA many CASSGTANQPQHF TGTGCCAGCAGCGGGACTGCAAATCAGCCCCAGCATTTT
TRBJ2-3 TRBV20-1 TRBD2 NA CSTRPLAGKTDTQYF TGCAGCACCCGACCACTAGCGGGGAAAACAGATACGCAGTATTTT
TRBJ1-1 TRBV12-3/TRBV12-4 NA NA CASSMQMNTEAFF TGTGCCAGCAGTATGCAGATGAACACTGAAGCTTTCTTT
TRBJ1-5 TRBV4-1 NA few CASSQGMATSTNQPQHF TGCGCCAGCAGCCAAGGGATGGCAACCAGCACCAATCAGCCCCAGCATTTT
TRBJ1-1 TRBV4-2 TRBD1 NA CASSQLTGGIDTEAFF TGTGCCAGCAGCCAGCTTACAGGGGGAATCGACACTGAAGCTTTCTTT
TRBJ2-3 TRBV29-1 TRBD2 NA CSARPRLAETHTQYF TGCAGCGCCCGCCCACGTCTAGCGGAAACTCATACGCAGTATTTT
TRBJ1-2 TRBV30 NA NA CAWSVAGYGYTF TGTGCCTGGAGTGTAGCGGGATATGGCTACACCTTC
TRBJ2-3 TRBV2 NA NA CASSRDTQYF TGTGCCAGCAGTAGAGATACGCAGTATTTT
TRBJ1-1 TRBV12-3/TRBV12-4 NA NA CASSLTPGEAFF TGTGCCAGCAGTCTGACACCAGGGGAAGCTTTCTTT
TRBJ2-5 TRBV20-1 NA NA CSARGLVRETQYF TGCAGTGCTAGGGGGCTGGTACGAGAGACCCAGTACTTC